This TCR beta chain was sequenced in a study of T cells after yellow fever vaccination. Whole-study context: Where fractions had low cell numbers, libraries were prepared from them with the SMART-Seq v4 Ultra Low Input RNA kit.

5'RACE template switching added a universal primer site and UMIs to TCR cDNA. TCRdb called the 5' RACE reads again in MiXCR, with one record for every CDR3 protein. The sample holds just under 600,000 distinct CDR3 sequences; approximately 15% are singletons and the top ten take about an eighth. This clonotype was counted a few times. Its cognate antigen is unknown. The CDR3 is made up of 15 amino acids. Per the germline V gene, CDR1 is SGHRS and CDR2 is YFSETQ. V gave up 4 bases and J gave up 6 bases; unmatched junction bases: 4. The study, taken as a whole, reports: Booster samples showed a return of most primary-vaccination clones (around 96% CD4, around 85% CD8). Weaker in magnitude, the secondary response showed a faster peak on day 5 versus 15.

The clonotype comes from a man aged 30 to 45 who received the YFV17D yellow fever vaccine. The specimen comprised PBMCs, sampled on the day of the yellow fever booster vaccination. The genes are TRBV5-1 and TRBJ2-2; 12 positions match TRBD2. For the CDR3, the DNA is TGCGCCAGCAGCACCGCTAGCGGGAGGGCCGGGGAGCTGTTTTTT. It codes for CASSTASGRAGELFF.